The 21 T cell receptor beta chains listed next were all sequenced from one sample in a study of T cell repertoires in cytomegalovirus infection. TCRdb fed the reads into MiXCR, producing one record per CDR3 protein. This table has around 740,000 distinct CDR3 sequences, roughly 35% appearing once. Sequenced sample: PBMCs. The receptor set was obtained from a human donor in good health (CMV status not recorded). Some clones in this sample may be carry-over from other donors' samples.

This clonotype was detected many times. The genes are TRBV7-2 and TRBJ1-5; weak D call: TRBD1 (5 bases). Germline loops: CDR1 SGHTA, CDR2 FQGNSA. The CDR3 covers 16 residues. Trimming shortened V by 1 base and J by 0 bases, and 10 bases separated the two germline ends. The CDR3 DNA follows: TGTGCCAGCAGCTTAGGGGGCGGTAATAGCAATCAGCCCCAGCATTTT. This sequence encodes CASSLGGGNSNQPQHF. Based on the CDR3 plus reference TRBV7-2 and TRBJ1-5, the full variable domain is GAGVSQSPSNKVTEKGKDVELRCDPISGHTALYWYRQSLGQGLEFLIYFQGNSAPDKSGLPSDRFSAERTGGSVSTLTIQRTQQEDSAVYLCASSLGGGNSNQPQHFGDGTRLSIL.

V and J are TRBV30 and TRBJ2-5, with D possibly being TRBD2 (5 bases). Germline V gives CDR1 GTSNPN, CDR2 SVGIG (reference sequence). This CDR3 is built from 13 residues. Deletions cut 3 bases from V and 5 bases from J, with 13 bases between. The chain's CDR3 is CAWRGTSRETQYF. For the CDR3, the DNA is TGTGCCTGGAGGGGAACTAGTCGGGAGACCCAGTACTTC.

V usage is TRBV3-1 and J usage is TRBJ2-2, with a weak D call TRBD2 (5 bases). Germline CDR1 reads LGHDT; CDR2 reads YNNKEL (reference sequence). The CDR3 consists of 15 residues. V was trimmed by 0 bases and J by 6 bases, leaving 11 bases between them. CDR3 amino acids: CASSQDRRRSGELFF. The CDR3 coding sequence is TGTGCCAGCAGCCAAGATCGGAGGCGGTCCGGGGAGCTGTTTTTT.

On this clonotype itself: A read error may account for a junction end that differs from germline. The chain employs TRBV7-4 and TRBJ2-1; TRBD2 aligns across 10 bases. Germline V CDR1 and CDR2: SGHVT, SQSDAQ. The CDR3 runs to 13 residues. For the CDR3, the DNA is TGTGCCAGCAGCTTAGGGCTAGCGGGAGCAATGGTCTTC. Its translation: CASSLGLAGAMVF. Full variable domain (outside the CDR3, taken from reference TRBV7-4 and TRBJ2-1): GAGVSQSPRYKVAKRGRDVALRCDSISGHVTLYWYRQTLGQGSEVLTYSQSDAQRDKSGRPSGRFSAERPERSVSTLKIQRTEQGDSAVYLCASSLGLAGAMVFGPGTRLTVL.

The chain joins TRBV27 to TRBJ2-7; a possible D gene is TRBD2 (5 bases). V was cut by 0 bases and J by 5 bases, with 8 bases left in between. Germline V CDR1 and CDR2: MNHEY, SMNVEV (reference sequence). This CDR3 comprises 13 residues. CDR3 bases: TGTGCCAGCAGTTTATCGGGAGCTAACGAGCAGTACTTC. Residues: CASSLSGANEQYF.

This clonotype was found a few times. The V and J genes are TRBV28 and TRBJ2-7; D may be TRBD2 (5 bases). The V end lost 5 bases, the J end lost 2 bases, and 13 bases lay between the germline ends. This CDR3 comprises 14 residues. Germline lookup yields CDR1 MDHEN and CDR2 SYDVKM. The chain's CDR3 is CASSPPRDTYEQYF. The CDR3 DNA sequence: TGTGCCAGCAGTCCCCCACGGGATACCTACGAGCAGTACTTC.

V gene TRBV19 combines with J gene TRBJ1-5; no reliable D call. Looked up from germline, CDR1 is LNHDA and CDR2 is SQIVND (reference sequence). The CDR3 sequence is 15 residues long. V was shortened by 1 base and J by 2 bases, with 9 bases between the two germline ends. The CDR3 reads CASSIGDKGNQPQHF. The CDR3 DNA is TGTGCCAGTAGTATAGGGGATAAGGGCAATCAGCCCCAGCATTTT.

The chain is built from TRBV10-3 and TRBJ2-1; 14 bases line up with TRBD2. This CDR3 is built from 16 residues. V shed 7 bases and J 12 bases; nucleotides not matched to a gene: 14. The germline V gene encodes CDR1 ENHRY and CDR2 SYGVKD. The CDR3 is CAINTQGLAGEIGQFF. The CDR3 DNA reads as TGTGCCATCAACACCCAGGGACTAGCGGGAGAGATTGGGCAGTTCTTC.

The V gene is TRBV5-6, the J gene TRBJ1-5, with D possibly being TRBD1 (5 bases). The V end lost 0 bases, the J end lost 2 bases, and 9 bases lay between the germline ends. This CDR3 is built from 15 residues. CDR1 is SGHDT and CDR2 is YYEEEE in the germline V gene. The CDR3 protein is CASSLGGFRNQPQHF. Here the CDR3 DNA reads TGTGCCAGCAGCTTGGGGGGGTTTCGCAATCAGCCCCAGCATTTT.

This clonotype was counted between two and nine times. The chain combines TRBV2 with TRBJ2-1; D assignment may be TRBD1 or TRBD2 (5 bases each). This CDR3 contains 14 residues. CDR1 and CDR2 from the germline V gene are SNHLY and FYNNEI. Trimming stripped 9 bases from V and 0 bases from J, with 12 bases between. As DNA, the CDR3 is TGTGCCAGGGGGACCAGTAGCTCCTACAATGAGCAGTTCTTC. This encodes CARGTSSSYNEQFF.

This clonotype was seen more than once but under ten times. The V and J genes are TRBV7-8 and TRBJ1-2; maybe TRBD1 (5 bases). V was clipped by 1 base and J by 0 bases, with 18 bases between them. The V gene's germline CDR1 is SGHVS and CDR2 FQNEAQ. The CDR3 consists of 18 residues. The CDR3 loop is CASSLVGVGAGTNYGYTF. The CDR3 nucleotides are TGTGCCAGCAGCTTAGTGGGGGTAGGGGCAGGGACTAACTATGGCTACACCTTC. Full variable domain (outside the CDR3, taken from reference TRBV7-8 and TRBJ1-2): GAGVSQSPRYKVAKRGQDVALRCDPISGHVSLFWYQQALGQGPEFLTYFQNEAQLDKSGLPSDRFFAERPEGSVSTLKIQRTQQEDSAVYLCASSLVGVGAGTNYGYTFGSGTRLTVV.

The rearrangement links TRBV10-3 to TRBJ1-2; a weak D match, TRBD1 (6 bases). Trimming cost V 2 bases and J 2 bases, with 15 bases left between them. Germline V gives CDR1 ENHRY, CDR2 SYGVKD. There are 16 residues in the CDR3. CDR3 loop: CAISEGGAGANYGYTF. CDR3 DNA: TGTGCCATCAGTGAGGGTGGCGCAGGGGCGAACTATGGCTACACCTTC.

This chain connects TRBV29-1 to TRBJ2-1; 9 bases line up with TRBD1. This CDR3 region has 13 residues. J was trimmed by 13 bases and V by 0 bases; bases with no gene match: 7. CDR1 is SQVTM and CDR2 is ANQGSEA in the germline V gene. CDR3 sequence: CSVEELADRGQFF. The CDR3 DNA is TGCAGCGTTGAAGAGTTGGCGGACAGGGGACAGTTCTTC.

The J gene is TRBJ1-2, the V gene TRBV7-6, with 7 positions matching TRBD1. Germline V gene data show CDR1 as SGHVS and CDR2 as FNYEAQ. Trimming at V came to 1 base and at J to 4 bases, leaving 9 bases not matched to a gene. CDR3 length: 16 residues. For the CDR3, the DNA is TGTGCCAGCAGCTTAGTCCCGGGACAGACTTTCTATGGCTACACCTTC. Protein: CASSLVPGQTFYGYTF. Supplemented by reference TRBV7-6 and TRBJ1-2, the full variable domain reads GAGVSQSPRYKVTKRGQDVALRCDPISGHVSLYWYRQALGQGPEFLTYFNYEAQQDKSGLPNDRFSAERPEGSISTLTIQRTEQRDSAMYRCASSLVPGQTFYGYTFGSGTRLTVV.

This clonotype was detected a few times. The rearrangement links TRBV12-3 or TRBV12-4 to TRBJ2-7; tentative D call: TRBD1 (5 bases). Trimming left V 0 bases short and J 0 bases short, with 9 bases between. The CDR3 totals 15 residues. The CDR3 loop reads CASSLALDSSYEQYF. The CDR3 DNA reads TGTGCCAGCAGTTTAGCGCTAGACAGCTCCTACGAGCAGTACTTC.

This chain joins TRBV10-3 and TRBJ2-3, with 11 bases matching TRBD2. Germline lookup yields CDR1 ENHRY and CDR2 SYGVKD. V gave up 4 bases and J gave up 1 base; unmatched junction bases: 1. The CDR3 runs to 15 residues. The CDR3 protein is CAISVGLAGTDTQYF. DNA for the CDR3: TGTGCCATCAGTGTGGGACTAGCGGGCACAGATACGCAGTATTTT.

This clonotype appeared a few times. The chain combines TRBV6-4 with TRBJ2-1; the D is unclear. CDR1 MRHNA and CDR2 SNTAGT come from the germline V gene. Trimming pared 3 bases from V and 7 bases from J, leaving 10 bases between. CDR3 length: 13 residues. The CDR3 sequence: CASSEGPRNEQFF. The CDR3 region has the DNA TGTGCCAGCAGTGAGGGTCCGAGAAATGAGCAGTTCTTC.

This clonotype was found a few times. J is TRBJ1-6 and V is TRBV7-9; 7 bases line up with TRBD1. V shed 5 bases and J 10 bases; nucleotides not matched to a gene: 8. Germline CDR1 is SEHNR and CDR2 is FQNEAQ (reference sequence). This CDR3 is built from 14 residues. The CDR3 protein is CASSVQGGRSPLHF. The DNA for the CDR3 is TGTGCCAGCAGCGTCCAGGGGGGACGGTCACCCCTCCACTTT.

This clonotype was counted many times. The rearrangement links TRBV28 to TRBJ1-5; TRBD1 might be the D (5 bases). Germline values: CDR1 MDHEN, CDR2 SYDVKM. V was clipped by 6 bases and J by 5 bases, with 17 bases between them. The CDR3 has 15 residues. CDR3 bases: TGTGCCAGCAGGGGGGTCGGGGGAGGATATCAGCCCCAGCATTTT. This gives the protein CASRGVGGGYQPQHF.

The CDR3 DNA is TGTGCCAGCAGAGATACAGGGCCCGGCTACACCTTC. Translation gives CASRDTGPGYTF. This chain joins TRBV28 and TRBJ1-2; D is possibly TRBD1 (6 bases). The CDR3 is 12 amino acids. Germline loops: CDR1 MDHEN, CDR2 SYDVKM. With 6 bases removed from V and 8 bases from J, the gap between germline ends came to 13 bases.

This chain connects TRBV5-1 to TRBJ1-2, with no clear D. The CDR3 contains 13 residues. In germline, CDR1 is SGHRS, CDR2 YFSETQ. The germline V and J ends were trimmed by 7 bases and 5 bases, with 15 bases remaining between them. DNA of the CDR3: TGCGCCAGCGCAATGACGGACGGATATGGCTACACCTTC. Translating gives CASAMTDGYGYTF.